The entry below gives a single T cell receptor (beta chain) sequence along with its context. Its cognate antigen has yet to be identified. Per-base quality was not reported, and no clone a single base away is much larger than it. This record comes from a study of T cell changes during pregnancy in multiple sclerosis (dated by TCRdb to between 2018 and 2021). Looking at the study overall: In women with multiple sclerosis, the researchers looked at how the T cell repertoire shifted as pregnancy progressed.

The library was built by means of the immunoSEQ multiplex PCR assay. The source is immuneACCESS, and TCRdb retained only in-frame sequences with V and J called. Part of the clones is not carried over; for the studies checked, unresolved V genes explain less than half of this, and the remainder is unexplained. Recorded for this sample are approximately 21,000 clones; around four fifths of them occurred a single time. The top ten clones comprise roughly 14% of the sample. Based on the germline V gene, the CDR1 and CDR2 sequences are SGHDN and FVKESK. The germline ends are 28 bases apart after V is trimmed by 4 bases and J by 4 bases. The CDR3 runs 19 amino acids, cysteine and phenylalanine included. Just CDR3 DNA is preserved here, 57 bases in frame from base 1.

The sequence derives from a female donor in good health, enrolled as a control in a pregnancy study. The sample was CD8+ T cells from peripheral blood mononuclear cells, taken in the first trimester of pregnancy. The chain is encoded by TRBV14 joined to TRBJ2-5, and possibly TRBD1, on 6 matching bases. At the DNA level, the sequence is TGTGCCAGCAGCCCCGTCCCGGGACATTCCCTCCGAAGCACAGAGACCCAGTACTTC. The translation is CASSPVPGHSLRSTETQYF.